These T cell receptor beta chains were read from a single sample in a study of cytomegalovirus exposure and HLA in healthy donors. The repertoire was sequenced with immunoSEQ multiplex PCR; TCRdb's copy has only in-frame clones and lacks some. Altogether 130,000 or so clones are present, approximately 60% being singletons, with the ten largest covering under 2.5%. The sample taken for sequencing was PBMCs. The source is a woman aged 40 to 50 in good health and CMV-seronegative. Both conserved end residues are part of each CDR3. A D gene is named only where the DNA matches it firmly. Some rows mark clone size as missing; the rest say once, few, many or name a class of expanded clone.

clone_size	v_call	d_call	j_call	cdr3_aa	cdr3_nt
few	TRBV7-3	TRBD1	TRBJ1-1	CASSLTGSGGSEAFF	TGTGCCAGCAGCTTAACCGGCTCAGGGGGATCTGAAGCTTTCTTT
NA	TRBV6-6	NA	TRBJ1-5	CASSSGNQPQHF	TGTGCCAGCTCAAGCGGCAATCAGCCCCAGCATTTT
NA	TRBV11-1	NA	TRBJ2-7	CASSFMGGTALYEQYF	TGTGCCAGCAGCTTTATGGGCGGGACAGCTTTATACGAGCAGTACTTC
NA	TRBV6-5	NA	TRBJ1-6	CASSYSGNYNSPLHF	TGTGCCAGCAGTTACTCTGGCAACTATAATTCACCCCTCCACTTT
few	TRBV4-2	TRBD2	TRBJ2-3	CASSQEAGGDTDTQYF	TGTGCCAGCAGCCAAGAAGCGGGGGGTGACACAGATACGCAGTATTTT
NA	TRBV25-1	NA	TRBJ2-7	CASSPLTSSEQYF	TGTGCCAGCAGTCCTTTGACTAGTAGCGAGCAGTACTTC
NA	TRBV7-5	NA	TRBJ2-1	CVRSLAEGGPMRYNEQFF	TGTGTCAGAAGCTTAGCAGAAGGGGGCCCAATGAGGTACAATGAGCAGTTCTTC
NA	TRBV7-9	NA	TRBJ1-5	CASSLRGEHQPQHF	TGTGCCAGCAGCTTACGGGGGGAGCATCAGCCCCAGCATTTT
NA	TRBV6-6	NA	TRBJ2-3	CATGTVGFPDTQYF	TGTGCCACTGGGACTGTCGGCTTTCCAGATACGCAGTATTTT
NA	TRBV30	NA	TRBJ2-7	CAWSIGLRKVEQYF	TGTGCCTGGAGTATAGGACTTAGGAAGGTCGAGCAGTACTTC
NA	TRBV7-9	NA	TRBJ2-7	CASSLLAVSMYEQYF	TGTGCCAGCAGCTTACTGGCAGTAAGTATGTACGAGCAGTACTTC
few	TRBV11-2	NA	TRBJ1-1	CASSLDRYDTEAFF	TGTGCCAGCAGCTTAGACCGGTATGACACTGAAGCTTTCTTT
NA	TRBV6-1	TRBD1	TRBJ2-6	CASSELGGTGANVLTF	TGTGCCAGCAGTGAATTAGGGGGCACTGGGGCCAACGTCCTGACTTTC